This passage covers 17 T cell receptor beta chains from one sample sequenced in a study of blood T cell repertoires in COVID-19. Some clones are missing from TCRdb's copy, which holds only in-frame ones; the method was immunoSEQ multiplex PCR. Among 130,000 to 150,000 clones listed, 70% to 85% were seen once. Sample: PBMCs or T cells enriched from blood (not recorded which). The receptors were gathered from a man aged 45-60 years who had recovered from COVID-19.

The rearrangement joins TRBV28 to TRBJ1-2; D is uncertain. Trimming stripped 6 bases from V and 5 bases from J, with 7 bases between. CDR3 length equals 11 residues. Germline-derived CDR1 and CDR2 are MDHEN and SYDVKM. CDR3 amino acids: CASRQKYGYTF. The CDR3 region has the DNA TGTGCCAGCAGACAAAAGTATGGCTACACCTTC.

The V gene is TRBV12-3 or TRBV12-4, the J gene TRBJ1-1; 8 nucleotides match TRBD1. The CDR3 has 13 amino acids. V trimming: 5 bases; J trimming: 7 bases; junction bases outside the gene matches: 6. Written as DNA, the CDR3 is TGTGCCAGCAGTCTAAGACAGGGGAGTGAAGCTTTCTTT. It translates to CASSLRQGSEAFF.

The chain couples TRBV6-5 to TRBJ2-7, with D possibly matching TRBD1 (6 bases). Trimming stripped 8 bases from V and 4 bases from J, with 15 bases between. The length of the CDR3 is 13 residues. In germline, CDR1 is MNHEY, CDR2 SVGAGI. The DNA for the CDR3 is TGTGCCAGCGAGAACAGGGTTAAATACGAGCAGTACTTC. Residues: CASENRVKYEQYF.

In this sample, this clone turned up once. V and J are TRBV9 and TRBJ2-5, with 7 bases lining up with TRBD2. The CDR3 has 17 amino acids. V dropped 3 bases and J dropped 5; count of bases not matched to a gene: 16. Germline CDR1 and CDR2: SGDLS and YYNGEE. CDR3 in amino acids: CASSAIPQASGGETQYF. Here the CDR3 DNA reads TGTGCCAGCAGCGCAATTCCACAGGCTAGCGGAGGGGAGACCCAGTACTTC.

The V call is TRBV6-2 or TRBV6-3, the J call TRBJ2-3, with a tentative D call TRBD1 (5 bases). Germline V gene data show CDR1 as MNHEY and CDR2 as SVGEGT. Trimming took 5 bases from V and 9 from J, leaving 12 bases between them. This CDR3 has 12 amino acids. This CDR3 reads CASSPLAGTQYF. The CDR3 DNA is TGTGCCAGCAGTCCCCTCGCAGGGACGCAGTATTTT.

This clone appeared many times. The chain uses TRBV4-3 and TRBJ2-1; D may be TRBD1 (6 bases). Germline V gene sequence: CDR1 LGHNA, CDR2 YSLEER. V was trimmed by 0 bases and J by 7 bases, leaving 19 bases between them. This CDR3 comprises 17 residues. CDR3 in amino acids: CASSQDMPWQGRNEQFF. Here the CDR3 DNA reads TGCGCCAGCAGCCAAGATATGCCTTGGCAGGGGCGTAATGAGCAGTTCTTC.

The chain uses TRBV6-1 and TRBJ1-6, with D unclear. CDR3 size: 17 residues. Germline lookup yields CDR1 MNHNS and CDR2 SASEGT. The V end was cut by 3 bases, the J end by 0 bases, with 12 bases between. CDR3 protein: CASSELSGSSYNSPLHF. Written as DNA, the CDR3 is TGTGCCAGCAGTGAGCTGTCGGGAAGCTCCTATAATTCACCCCTCCACTTT.

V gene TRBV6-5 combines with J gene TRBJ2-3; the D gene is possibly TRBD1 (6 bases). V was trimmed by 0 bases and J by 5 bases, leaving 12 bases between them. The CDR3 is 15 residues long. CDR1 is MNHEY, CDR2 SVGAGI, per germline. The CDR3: CASSYSNHREDTQYF. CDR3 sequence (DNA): TGTGCCAGCAGTTACTCGAACCACAGGGAAGATACGCAGTATTTT.

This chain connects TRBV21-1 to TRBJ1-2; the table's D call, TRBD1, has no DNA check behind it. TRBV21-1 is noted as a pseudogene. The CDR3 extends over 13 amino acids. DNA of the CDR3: TGTGCCAGCACCCTGGACAGGGACTATGGCTACACCTTC. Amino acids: CASTLDRDYGYTF.

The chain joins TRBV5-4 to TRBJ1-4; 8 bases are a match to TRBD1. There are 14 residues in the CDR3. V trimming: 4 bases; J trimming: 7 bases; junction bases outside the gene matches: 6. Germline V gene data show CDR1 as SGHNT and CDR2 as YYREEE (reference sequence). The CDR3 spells CASSQGAEFEKLFF. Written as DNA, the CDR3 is TGTGCCAGCAGCCAGGGGGCGGAATTTGAAAAACTGTTTTTT.

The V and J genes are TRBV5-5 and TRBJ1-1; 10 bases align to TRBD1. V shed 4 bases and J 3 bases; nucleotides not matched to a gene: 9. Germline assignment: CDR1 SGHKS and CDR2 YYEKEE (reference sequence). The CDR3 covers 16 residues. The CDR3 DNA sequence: TGTGCCAGCAGCGACACCGGGACAGGGGACTACACTGAAGCTTTCTTT. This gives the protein CASSDTGTGDYTEAFF.

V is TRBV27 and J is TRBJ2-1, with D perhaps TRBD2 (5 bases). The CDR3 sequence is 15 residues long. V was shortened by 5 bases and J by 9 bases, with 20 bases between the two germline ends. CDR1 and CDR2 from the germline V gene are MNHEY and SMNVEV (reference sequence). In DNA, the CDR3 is TGTGCCAGCAGTCCCATGAGCGGCCTTAGAGGTGAGCAGTTCTTC. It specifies CASSPMSGLRGEQFF.

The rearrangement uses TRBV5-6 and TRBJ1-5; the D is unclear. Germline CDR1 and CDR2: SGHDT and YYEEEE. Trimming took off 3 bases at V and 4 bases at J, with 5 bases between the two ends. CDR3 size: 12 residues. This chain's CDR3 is CASSSLNQPQHF. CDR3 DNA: TGTGCCAGCAGCTCCTTGAATCAGCCCCAGCATTTT.

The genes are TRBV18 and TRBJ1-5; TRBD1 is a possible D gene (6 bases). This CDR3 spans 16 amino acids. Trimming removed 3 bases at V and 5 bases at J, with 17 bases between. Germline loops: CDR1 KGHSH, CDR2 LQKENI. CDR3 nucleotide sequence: TGTGCCAGCTCACCTAACCCCCGGACAGCCCATCAGCCCCAGCATTTT. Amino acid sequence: CASSPNPRTAHQPQHF.

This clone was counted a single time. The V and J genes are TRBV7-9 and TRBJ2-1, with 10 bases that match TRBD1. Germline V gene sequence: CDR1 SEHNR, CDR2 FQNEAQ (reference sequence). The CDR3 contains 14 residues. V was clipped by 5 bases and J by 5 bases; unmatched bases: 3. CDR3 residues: CASSTGQGNNEQFF. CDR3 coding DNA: TGTGCCAGCAGCACGGGACAGGGGAACAATGAGCAGTTCTTC.

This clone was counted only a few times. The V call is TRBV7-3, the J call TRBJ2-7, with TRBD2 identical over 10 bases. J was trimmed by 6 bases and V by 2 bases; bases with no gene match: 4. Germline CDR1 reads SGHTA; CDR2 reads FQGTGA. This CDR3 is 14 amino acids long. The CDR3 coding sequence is TGTGCCAGCAGCTTACTAGCGGGGGCGGGCGAGCAGTACTTC. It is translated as CASSLLAGAGEQYF.

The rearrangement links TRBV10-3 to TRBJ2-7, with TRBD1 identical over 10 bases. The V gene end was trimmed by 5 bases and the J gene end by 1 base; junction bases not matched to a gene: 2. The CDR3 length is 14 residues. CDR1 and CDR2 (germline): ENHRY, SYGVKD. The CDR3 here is CAISPGQGSYEQYF. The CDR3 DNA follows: TGTGCCATCAGTCCGGGACAGGGGTCCTACGAGCAGTACTTC.